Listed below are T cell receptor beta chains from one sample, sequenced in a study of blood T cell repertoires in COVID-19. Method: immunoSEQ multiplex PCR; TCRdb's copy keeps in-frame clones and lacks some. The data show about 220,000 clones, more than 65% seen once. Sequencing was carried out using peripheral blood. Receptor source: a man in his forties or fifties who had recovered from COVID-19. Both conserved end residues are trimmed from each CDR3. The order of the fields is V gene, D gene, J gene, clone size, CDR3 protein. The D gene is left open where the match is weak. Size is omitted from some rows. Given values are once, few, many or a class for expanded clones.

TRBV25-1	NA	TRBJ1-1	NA	ASSEGGTMNTEAF
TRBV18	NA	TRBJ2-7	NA	ASSPSLYEQY
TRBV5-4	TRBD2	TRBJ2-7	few	ASTREGLGYEQY
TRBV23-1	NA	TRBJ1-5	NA	ASSTSGELLYSNQPQH
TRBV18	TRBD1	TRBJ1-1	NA	ASSLDRGNTEAF
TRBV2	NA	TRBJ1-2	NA	ASSGLQGAGGYT
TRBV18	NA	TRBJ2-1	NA	ASSPPSQGNEQF
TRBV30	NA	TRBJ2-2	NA	AWSVVGPHTGELF
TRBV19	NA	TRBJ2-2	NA	ASSYDSGKTNTGELF
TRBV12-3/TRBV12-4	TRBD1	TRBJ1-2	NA	ASSLTGSIGYT
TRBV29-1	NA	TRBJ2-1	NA	SLGIDEQF
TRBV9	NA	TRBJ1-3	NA	ASSVGLRGGSGNTIY
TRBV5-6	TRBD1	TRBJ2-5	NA	ASSATHQGESQY
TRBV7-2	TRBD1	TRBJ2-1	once	ASSLGTGDPF
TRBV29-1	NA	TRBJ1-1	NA	SVVGQGIEAF
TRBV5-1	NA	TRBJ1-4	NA	ASSFTTTNEKLF
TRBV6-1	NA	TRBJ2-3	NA	ASSEGPGTDTQY
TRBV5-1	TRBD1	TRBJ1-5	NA	ASSLDGTGDQPQH
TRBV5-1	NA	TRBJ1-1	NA	ASTEDSYTEAF
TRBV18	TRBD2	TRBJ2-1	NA	ASSPERETYNEQF
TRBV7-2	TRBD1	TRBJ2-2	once	ASSLAGTGFLF
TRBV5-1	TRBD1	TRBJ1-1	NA	ASTGTVGLNTEAF
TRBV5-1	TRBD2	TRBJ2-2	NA	ASSLLAGGSGELF
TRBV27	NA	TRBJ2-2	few	ASSLVRGSTGELF
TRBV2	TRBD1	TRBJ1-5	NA	ASRNRGFSNQPQH
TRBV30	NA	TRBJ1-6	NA	ALQQISYNSPLH
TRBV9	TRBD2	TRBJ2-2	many	ASSGPTSGRSLRTGELF
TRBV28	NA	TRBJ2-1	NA	ASSLTRNEQF
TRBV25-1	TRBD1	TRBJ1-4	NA	ASSLLGQGGNEKLF
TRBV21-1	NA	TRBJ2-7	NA	ASSKGGKAYEQY
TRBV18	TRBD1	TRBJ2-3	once	ASSYNRGQGDTQY
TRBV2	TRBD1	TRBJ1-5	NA	ASREGGRVSQPQH
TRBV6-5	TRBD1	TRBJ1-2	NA	ASSVQLGGENGYT
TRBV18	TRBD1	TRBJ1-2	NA	ASSETGGQYGYT
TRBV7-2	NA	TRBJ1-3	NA	ASSLGGGHSGNTIY
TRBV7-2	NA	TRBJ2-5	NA	ASSLIVGGGQETQY
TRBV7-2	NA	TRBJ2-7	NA	ASSLVWTATSHEQY
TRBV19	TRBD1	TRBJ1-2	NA	ASSIPGQGGYGYT
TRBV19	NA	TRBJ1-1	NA	ASSIDWAGNTEAF
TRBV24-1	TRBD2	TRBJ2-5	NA	ATSDFPGTSGGPGETQY
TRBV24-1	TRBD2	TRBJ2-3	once	ATSAGPGGGDRNTQY
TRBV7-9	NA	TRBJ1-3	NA	ASSSPDTIY
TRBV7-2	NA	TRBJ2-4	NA	ASSLNRADIQY
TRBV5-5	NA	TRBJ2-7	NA	ASSLWGPTGGEQY
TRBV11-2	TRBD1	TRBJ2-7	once	ASNPRQGTLSYEQY
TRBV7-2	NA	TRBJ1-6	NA	ASSLAPNSPLH
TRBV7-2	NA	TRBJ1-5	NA	ASSLGPLYSNQPQH
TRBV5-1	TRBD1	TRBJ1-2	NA	ASSSGQGANYGYT
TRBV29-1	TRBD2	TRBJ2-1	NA	SVEGLAGGWVNEQF
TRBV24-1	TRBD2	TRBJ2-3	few	ATVAVSIAGCTDTQY
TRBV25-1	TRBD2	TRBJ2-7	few	ASGAVGGKPYEQY
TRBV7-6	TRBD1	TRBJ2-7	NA	ASSRGTGDSSYEQY
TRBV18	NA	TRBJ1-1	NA	ASSPPELLGTEAF
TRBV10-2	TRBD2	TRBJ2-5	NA	ASSANPRGTTLY
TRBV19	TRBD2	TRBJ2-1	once	ASSWVAGGTYNEQF
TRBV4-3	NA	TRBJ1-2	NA	ASSQDLSGVNGYT
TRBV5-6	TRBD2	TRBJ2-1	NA	ASSWLAVYNEQF
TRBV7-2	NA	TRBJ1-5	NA	ASSTTNSNQPQH
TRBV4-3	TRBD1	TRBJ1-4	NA	ASSQLLGTGGKGEKLF